One and the same sample provided the 29 T cell receptor beta chains below, sequenced in a study of blood T cell repertoires in COVID-19. Only in-frame clones appear in the TCRdb table, and some are missing; sequencing was by immunoSEQ multiplex PCR. This table has around 310,000 clones, around 91% appearing once. Sequencing was performed on PBMCs or T cells enriched from blood (not recorded which). The receptors derive from a woman in her forties who had recovered from COVID-19.

The chain is built from TRBV19 and TRBJ2-7; tentatively, D is TRBD2 (5 bases). This CDR3 comprises 15 residues. The V end was cut by 6 bases, the J end by 9 bases, with 24 bases between. Per germline, CDR1 LNHDA and CDR2 SQIVND (reference sequence). Here the CDR3 DNA reads TGTGCCAGTAGCCCCTCGATCCTAGCCCAATTTGGGCAGTACTTC. Its translation is CASSPSILAQFGQYF.

Only one count was recorded for this clone. V is TRBV6-2 or TRBV6-3 and J is TRBJ2-6, with 9 bases aligning to TRBD1. The CDR3 covers 19 residues. V lost 2 bases to trimming and J lost 0 bases; unmatched junction nucleotides: 8. Germline loops: CDR1 MNHEY, CDR2 SVGEGT. CDR3 sequence (DNA): TGTGCCAGCAGTTACCAACCGGGACAGGGCCTCTCTGGGGCCAACGTCCTGACTTTC. Translation gives CASSYQPGQGLSGANVLTF.

This clone appeared a few times. In DNA form, the CDR3 reads TGTGCCAGCAGCTTAGTAACAGGGACTGGAAACACCATATATTTT. This gives the protein CASSLVTGTGNTIYF. The chain employs TRBV11-2 and TRBJ1-3, with D possibly being TRBD1 (6 bases). Germline V gene lookup returns CDR1 SGHAT and CDR2 FQNNGV. With 1 base removed from V and 2 bases from J, the gap between germline ends came to 9 bases. CDR3 length: 15 amino acids.

The chain employs TRBV2 and TRBJ2-7, with 10 bases identical to TRBD2. With 4 bases clipped from V and 1 base from J, the junction kept 4 bases outside the gene matches. The germline gives CDR1 SNHLY, CDR2 FYNNEI. This CDR3 contains 15 residues. The CDR3 DNA follows: TGTGCCAGCAGTGGAGCTAGCGGGAGTTCCTACGAGCAGTACTTC. It codes for CASSGASGSSYEQYF. Full variable domain (missing parts from reference TRBV2 and TRBJ2-7): EPEVTQTPSHQVTQMGQEVILRCVPISNHLYFYWYRQILGQKVEFLVSFYNNEISEKSEIFDDQFSVERPDGSNFTLKIRSTKLEDSAMYFCASSGASGSSYEQYFGPGTRLTVT.

The chain combines TRBV10-3 with TRBJ2-3; 8 positions match TRBD2. Trimming at V came to 11 bases and at J to 3 bases, leaving 7 bases not matched to a gene. The length of the CDR3 is 13 residues. Germline V gene data show CDR1 as ENHRY and CDR2 as SYGVKD. The CDR3 here is CAATGGGTDTQYF. DNA of the CDR3: TGTGCCGCGACCGGGGGGGGGACAGATACGCAGTATTTT.

This rearrangement joins TRBV4-1 to TRBJ1-4; the match to TRBD1 covers 7 bases. The V gene's germline CDR1 is MGHRA and CDR2 YSYEKL. Trimming removed 0 bases from V and 5 bases from J; junction bases left unmatched: 0. The CDR3 is made up of 14 amino acids. CDR3 sequence (DNA): TGCGCCAGCAGCCAAGAGGGACAGAATGAAAAACTGTTTTTT. This translates into CASSQEGQNEKLFF.

The chain carries TRBV10-1 and TRBJ2-1; 10 nucleotides match TRBD2. This CDR3 is 16 amino acids long. CDR1 is WNHNN, CDR2 SYGVQD, per germline (reference sequence). V shed 0 bases and J 6 bases; nucleotides not matched to a gene: 5. CDR3 loop: CASSESAGLAFNEQFF. CDR3 in DNA: TGCGCCAGCAGTGAGTCGGCGGGACTAGCGTTCAATGAGCAGTTCTTC.

This chain joins TRBV10-3 and TRBJ2-2, with 8 positions matching TRBD1. In germline, CDR1 is ENHRY, CDR2 SYGVKD. Losses at the gene ends were 6 bases for V and 1 base for J; bases not matched to a gene: 7. This CDR3 region has 16 residues. DNA of the CDR3: TGTGCCATCAGGGGTACCGGGACAGGGAACACCGGGGAGCTGTTTTTT. Translating it yields CAIRGTGTGNTGELFF.

This clone came up once. This chain's CDR3 is CASSFLGGDEAFF. The CDR3 DNA follows: TGTGCCAGCAGCTTCCTCGGAGGGGACGAAGCTTTCTTT. This sequence joins TRBV7-9 and TRBJ1-1, with a weak D call TRBD1 (5 bases). CDR1 is SEHNR, CDR2 FQNEAQ, per germline (reference sequence). V shed 3 bases and J shed 8 bases, with 13 bases lying between them. The CDR3 covers 13 residues.

V usage is TRBV29-1 and J usage is TRBJ1-6; TRBD1 might be the D (5 bases). V was cut by 5 bases and J by 8 bases, with 13 bases left in between. The CDR3 has 13 residues. Germline assignment: CDR1 SQVTM and CDR2 ANQGSEA. The CDR3 loop is CSVSGGIDSPLHF. CDR3 coding DNA: TGCAGCGTTTCGGGGGGGATCGATTCACCCCTCCACTTT.

The chain couples TRBV7-3 to TRBJ1-4; D not resolved. V was trimmed by 1 base and J by 4 bases, leaving 10 bases between them. Germline V gene data show CDR1 as SGHTA and CDR2 as FQGTGA. The CDR3 has 15 residues. The CDR3 DNA sequence: TGTGCCAGCAGCTTAAAACAGAACTTTAATGAAAAACTGTTTTTT. This encodes CASSLKQNFNEKLFF. Looking up the rest from reference TRBV7-3 and TRBJ1-4 gives the full variable domain: GAGVSQTPSNKVTEKGKYVELRCDPISGHTALYWYRQSLGQGPEFLIYFQGTGAADDSGLPNDRFFAVRPEGSVSTLKIQRTERGDSAVYLCASSLKQNFNEKLFFGSGTQLSVL.

CDR3 coding DNA: TGCGCCAGCAGCCAAAGACTAGCGGGATCCTGGGAGCAGTACTTC. It is translated as CASSQRLAGSWEQYF. The V and J genes are TRBV4-3 and TRBJ2-7, with 11 bases that match TRBD2. The CDR3 has 15 amino acids. V shed 2 bases and J 7 bases; nucleotides not matched to a gene: 7. Germline CDR1 LGHNA, CDR2 YSLEER.

For this clone: The sample holds other DNA sequences that translate to the same CDR3. The rearrangement uses TRBV6-5 and TRBJ1-1, with TRBD1 identical over 8 bases. The CDR3 has 15 residues. The V gene's germline CDR1 is MNHEY and CDR2 SVGAGI. With 0 bases clipped from V and 1 base from J, the junction kept 1 base outside the gene matches. The DNA of the CDR3 is TGTGCCAGCAGTTACTCTGGGACAGGGAACACTGAAGCTTTCTTT. Translating gives CASSYSGTGNTEAFF.

Only one count was recorded for this clone. The chain uses TRBV19 and TRBJ2-2; D possibly corresponds to TRBD1 (5 bases). Germline CDR1 and CDR2: LNHDA and SQIVND (reference sequence). The CDR3 length is 15 residues. With 5 bases removed from V and 5 bases from J, the gap between germline ends came to 15 bases. Written as DNA, the CDR3 is TGTGCCAGTAGTCTAGGACACCCGAGTACCGGGGAGCTGTTTTTT. It encodes CASSLGHPSTGELFF. The full variable domain, in which reference TRBV19 and TRBJ2-2 provide the parts outside the CDR3, is DGGITQSPKYLFRKEGQNVTLSCEQNLNHDAMYWYRQDPGQGLRLIYYSQIVNDFQKGDIAEGYSVSREKKESFPLTVTSAQKNPTAFYLCASSLGHPSTGELFFGEGSRLTVL.

This chain links TRBV11-3 with TRBJ2-4, with 7 positions matching TRBD1. V was pared by 5 bases and J by 3 bases, with 10 bases of the junction left unmatched. The CDR3 has 16 amino acids. The germline V gene encodes CDR1 SGHNT and CDR2 YENEEA. CDR3 coding DNA: TGTGCCAGCAGCCTCGTGAGGGGGCCAGGCAAAAACATTCAGTACTTC. It is translated as CASSLVRGPGKNIQYF.

J is TRBJ2-1 and V is TRBV9; D may be TRBD2 (5 bases). The CDR3 contains 15 residues. Germline CDR1 SGDLS, CDR2 YYNGEE. V lost 0 bases and J 4 bases, leaving 11 bases between the germline ends. CDR3 in amino acids: CASSVEAASYNEQFF. CDR3 nucleotides: TGTGCCAGCAGCGTAGAAGCGGCAAGTTACAATGAGCAGTTCTTC.

This chain joins TRBV28 and TRBJ2-7, with D maybe TRBD1 (6 bases). V was shortened by 6 bases and J by 6 bases, with 12 bases between the two germline ends. Germline-derived CDR1 and CDR2 are MDHEN and SYDVKM. This CDR3 spans 12 amino acids. CDR3 bases: TGTGCCAGCAGCCGGACAGCTTTCGAGCAGTACTTC. It specifies CASSRTAFEQYF.

The chain is built from TRBV19 and TRBJ2-7, with D possibly being TRBD2 (5 bases). Germline V gene lookup returns CDR1 LNHDA and CDR2 SQIVND (reference sequence). The CDR3 runs 15 residues. Between the trimmed V and J ends, which lost 3 bases and 2 bases, there was a span of 14 bases. The CDR3 DNA reads TGTGCCAGTAGTATCCCCGGGGAGAAGGCCTACGAGCAGTACTTC. This gives the protein CASSIPGEKAYEQYF. Drawing the rest from reference TRBV19 and TRBJ2-7, the complete variable domain is DGGITQSPKYLFRKEGQNVTLSCEQNLNHDAMYWYRQDPGQGLRLIYYSQIVNDFQKGDIAEGYSVSREKKESFPLTVTSAQKNPTAFYLCASSIPGEKAYEQYFGPGTRLTVT.

J is TRBJ1-5 and V is TRBV9; D gene unclear. Germline V gives CDR1 SGDLS, CDR2 YYNGEE. The CDR3 sequence is 16 residues long. Trimming removed 1 base at V and 2 bases at J, with 13 bases between. The CDR3: CASSVRRGMGNQPQHF. CDR3 nucleotides: TGTGCCAGCAGCGTAAGGAGAGGGATGGGCAATCAGCCCCAGCATTTT.

The chain joins TRBV7-2 to TRBJ2-5; D remains ambiguous. The CDR3 has 13 residues. CDR1 is SGHTA and CDR2 is FQGNSA in the germline V gene. V was shortened by 6 bases and J by 1 base, with 9 bases between the two germline ends. This chain's CDR3 is CASSPGPQETQYF. The CDR3, as DNA: TGTGCCAGCAGTCCGGGTCCCCAAGAGACCCAGTACTTC.

The CDR3, as DNA: TGCGCCAGCAGCTTGAATAGCGGGGGGCCCACAGATACGCAGTATTTT. It translates to CASSLNSGGPTDTQYF. The chain couples TRBV5-1 to TRBJ2-3; 10 bases are shared with TRBD2. The junction had 4 bases not matched to a gene; V was cut back by 1 base and J by 2 bases. Germline CDR1 SGHRS, CDR2 YFSETQ. This CDR3 comprises 16 residues.

The chain uses TRBV20-1 and TRBJ2-1; D gene ambiguous. V was clipped by 3 bases and J by 0 bases, with 9 bases between them. The CDR3 is 14 residues long. Germline lookup yields CDR1 DFQATT and CDR2 SNEGSKA (reference sequence). CDR3 sequence reads: CSASMRSSYNEQFF. As DNA, the CDR3 is TGCAGTGCTAGTATGCGGAGCTCCTACAATGAGCAGTTCTTC.

This chain joins TRBV28 and TRBJ2-7, with a tentative D call TRBD1 (5 bases). The V gene lost 5 bases and the J gene lost 2 bases, with 16 bases spanning the gap. In germline, CDR1 is MDHEN, CDR2 SYDVKM. The length of the CDR3 is 15 residues. CDR3 nucleotide sequence: TGTGCCAGCAGTCCGCCAATCTGGGGCGCCTACGAGCAGTACTTC. As protein: CASSPPIWGAYEQYF. Together with reference TRBV28 and TRBJ2-7, the CDR3 gives the full variable domain: DVKVTQSSRYLVKRTGEKVFLECVQDMDHENMFWYRQDPGLGLRLIYFSYDVKMKEKGDIPEGYSVSREKKERFSLILESASTNQTSMYLCASSPPIWGAYEQYFGPGTRLTVT.

V and J are TRBV6-5 and TRBJ1-4, with TRBD1 as a possible D gene (6 bases). Germline CDR1 is MNHEY and CDR2 is SVGAGI. The CDR3 is 13 residues long. V lost 2 bases to trimming and J lost 16 bases, with 17 bases between them. The CDR3 is CASSYGLQGRRFF. DNA for the CDR3: TGTGCCAGCAGTTACGGTCTACAGGGAAGACGGTTTTTT.

The V gene is TRBV7-9, the J gene TRBJ1-1; D possibly corresponds to TRBD1 (5 bases). The CDR3 runs 14 residues. Germline assignment: CDR1 SEHNR and CDR2 FQNEAQ (reference sequence). Trimming removed 3 bases at V and 4 bases at J, with 12 bases between. For the CDR3, the DNA is TGTGCCAGCAGCTTCTCCGGGGGTGGCACTGAAGCTTTCTTT. Residues: CASSFSGGGTEAFF.

This clone was picked up one time. The chain joins TRBV30 to TRBJ2-3; TRBD2 agrees at 16 bases. CDR3 length equals 17 residues. V gave up 1 base and J gave up 7 bases; unmatched junction bases: 8. Per the germline V gene, CDR1 is GTSNPN and CDR2 is SVGIG (reference sequence). CDR3 bases: TGTGCCTGGAGTGCTTCCGGGACTAGCGGGGGGGGAAATACGCAGTATTTT. It specifies CAWSASGTSGGGNTQYF.

V and J are TRBV2 and TRBJ1-5; D is perhaps TRBD1 (6 bases). Trimming stripped 8 bases from V and 7 bases from J, with 18 bases between. The CDR3 spans 14 residues. CDR1 is SNHLY, CDR2 FYNNEI, per germline. CDR3 loop: CASEAEQGHQPQHF. The CDR3 DNA sequence: TGTGCCAGCGAGGCGGAACAGGGTCACCAGCCCCAGCATTTT.

CDR3 sequence reads: CASAHGQLSGANVLTF. The CDR3 nucleotides read TGTGCCAGCGCCCACGGACAACTCTCTGGGGCCAACGTCCTGACTTTC. V is TRBV16 and J is TRBJ2-6, with D perhaps TRBD1 (5 bases). Germline V gene data show CDR1 as KGHSY and CDR2 as FQNENV. CDR3 length: 16 residues. V shed 8 bases and J shed 0 bases, with 14 bases lying between them.

The V gene is TRBV29-1, the J gene TRBJ2-6; 10 bases align to TRBD1. The V segment lost 6 bases and the J segment 0 bases; nucleotides outside the gene matches: 2. Per germline, CDR1 SQVTM and CDR2 ANQGSEA. CDR3 length: 15 residues. CDR3 in amino acids: CSVRQGASGANVLTF. The CDR3 bases are TGCAGCGTCCGACAGGGGGCCTCTGGGGCCAACGTCCTGACTTTC.